The subject of this entry is one TCR beta chain. The junction does not match germline at one end; this may be a read error. CDR1 SGHRS and CDR2 YFSETQ come from the germline V gene. The CDR3 runs 16 residues. Each sample provided at least 5 micrograms of extracted total RNA. Then a second PCR, running about 6 to 12 cycles, was carried out with a sample-barcoded 5' primer and a J-beta primer mix. TCRdb re-derived calls from the 5' RACE reads in MiXCR, one entry per CDR3 protein. This table has about 1.8 million distinct CDR3 sequences, roughly 52% appearing once. This entry comes from a study of blood T cells in healthy people across ages.

V usage is TRBV5-1 and J usage is TRBJ2-5, with a weak D call TRBD1 (6 bases). The clonotype originates from a woman between 40 and 55 years old in good health. What was sequenced was blood. The CDR3 sequence: CASSLSPRRGVEAQYF. The CDR3 nucleotides read TGCGCCAGCAGCTTGAGCCCCCGCAGGGGCGTAGAGGCCCAGTACTTC.